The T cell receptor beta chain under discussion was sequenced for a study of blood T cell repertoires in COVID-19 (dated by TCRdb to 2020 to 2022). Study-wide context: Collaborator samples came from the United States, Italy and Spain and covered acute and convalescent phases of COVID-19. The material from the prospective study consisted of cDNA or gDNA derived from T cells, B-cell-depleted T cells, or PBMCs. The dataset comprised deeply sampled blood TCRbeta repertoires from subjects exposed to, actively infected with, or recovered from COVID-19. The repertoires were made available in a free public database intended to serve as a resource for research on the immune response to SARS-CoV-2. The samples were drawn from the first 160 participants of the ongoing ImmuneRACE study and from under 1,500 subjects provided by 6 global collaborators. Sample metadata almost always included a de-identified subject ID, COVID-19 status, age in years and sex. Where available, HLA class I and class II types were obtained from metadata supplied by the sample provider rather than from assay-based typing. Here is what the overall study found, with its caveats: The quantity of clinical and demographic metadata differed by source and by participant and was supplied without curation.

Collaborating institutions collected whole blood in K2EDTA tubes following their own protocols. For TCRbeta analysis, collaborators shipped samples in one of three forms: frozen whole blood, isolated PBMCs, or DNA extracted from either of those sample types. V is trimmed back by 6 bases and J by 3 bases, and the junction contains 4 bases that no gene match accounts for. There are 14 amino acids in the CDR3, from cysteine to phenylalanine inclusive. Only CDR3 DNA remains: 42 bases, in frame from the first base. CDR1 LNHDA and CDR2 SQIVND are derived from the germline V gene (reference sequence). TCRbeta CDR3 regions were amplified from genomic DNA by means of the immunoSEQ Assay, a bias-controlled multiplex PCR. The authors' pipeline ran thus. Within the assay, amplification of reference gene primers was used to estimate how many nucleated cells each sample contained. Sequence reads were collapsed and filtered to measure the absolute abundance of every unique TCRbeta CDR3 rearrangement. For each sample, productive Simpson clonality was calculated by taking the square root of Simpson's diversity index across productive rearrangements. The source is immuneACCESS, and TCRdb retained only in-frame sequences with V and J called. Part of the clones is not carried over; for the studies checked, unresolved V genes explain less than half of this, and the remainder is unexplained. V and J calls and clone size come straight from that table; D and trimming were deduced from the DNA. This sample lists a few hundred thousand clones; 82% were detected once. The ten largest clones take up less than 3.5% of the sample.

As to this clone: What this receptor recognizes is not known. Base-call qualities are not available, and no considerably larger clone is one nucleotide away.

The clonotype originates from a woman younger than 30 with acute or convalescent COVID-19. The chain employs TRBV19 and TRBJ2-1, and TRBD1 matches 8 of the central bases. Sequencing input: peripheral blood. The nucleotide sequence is TGTGCCAGTAGACACAGGGGGTTCTACAATGAGCAGTTCTTC. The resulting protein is CASRHRGFYNEQFF.